This TCR beta chain was sequenced during a study of CD8 T cells in ankylosing spondylitis. Study results and caveats: Matched ankylosing spondylitis synovial fluid reportedly contained a significantly enriched population of disease-linked clones. Seemingly distinctive of ankylosing spondylitis blood was a TCR beta motif formed by eight highly homologous variants. Existing reports had already noted some motif variants in reactive arthritis synovial fluid and blood.

V was trimmed by 4 bases and J by 5 bases, leaving 14 bases between them. The length of the CDR3 is 14 residues. Germline V CDR1 and CDR2: LGHDT, YNNKEL (reference sequence). By quantitative 5'-RACE with molecular barcodes, the TCR beta libraries were made. TCRdb re-called the 5' RACE reads with MiXCR, one entry per CDR3 protein. The repertoire holds just under 550,000 distinct CDR3 sequences, with roughly 13% as singletons. Only a few counts were recorded for this clonotype. Its cognate antigen is unknown. The clonotype comes from a male donor with ankylosing spondylitis. Sequenced input: blood, either unsorted or a sorted T cell fraction (not recorded which). This chain links TRBV3-1 with TRBJ1-1; D gene uncertain. The CDR3 region has the DNA TGTGCCAGCAGCCCCCTTGGGTTTTGGACTGAAGCTTTCTTT. Protein product: CASSPLGFWTEAFF.